This TCR beta chain was captured by sequencing in a study of CD8 T cells in ankylosing spondylitis. The germline V gene encodes CDR1 KGHDR and CDR2 SFDVKD. This CDR3 has 21 residues. Making use of molecular barcodes, quantitative 5'-RACE generated TCR beta libraries. MiXCR, applied by TCRdb to the 5' RACE reads, yields one record per CDR3 protein. The sample has about 130,000 distinct CDR3 sequences, roughly 15% seen once; the top ten hold 2.5% to 3%. The specimen was blood, either unsorted or a sorted T cell fraction (not recorded which). This TCR came from a female donor with ankylosing spondylitis or in good health (not recorded which). The V gene is TRBV24-1, the J gene TRBJ2-3; D is possibly TRBD1 or TRBD2 (5 bases each). CDR3 DNA: TGTGGGGCCAGTGATTTGCAACTAGGGACCGCTACAGGACGCAGGTCAGATACGCAGTATTTT. It yields the protein CGASDLQLGTATGRRSDTQYF.